The source of this T cell receptor (beta chain) is a study of T cells in Graves' hyperthyroidism and ophthalmopathy. Amplification of TCR beta CDR3 regions was performed using RNA transcripts as template. A first-round RT-PCR of the TCR CDR3 used the HTBI primer set. In TCRdb, the multiplex PCR reads were re-called with MiXCR into one record per CDR3 protein. The sample yields some 320,000 distinct CDR3 sequences, about an eighth seen once. There are 13 residues in the CDR3. The V end lost 6 bases, the J end lost 5 bases, and 13 bases lay between the germline ends. This clonotype has a count of ten or more.

The TCR was taken from a woman in her thirties or forties with Graves' ophthalmopathy. The sample was blood. This sequence joins TRBV12-3 or TRBV12-4 and TRBJ1-1; perhaps TRBD1 as D (6 bases). The CDR3 nucleotides read TGTGCCAGCAGCCCGACAGGTCGAACTGAAGCTTTCTTT. The encoded protein is CASSPTGRTEAFF.